Reported below is one T cell receptor (beta chain). The sample originates from a study of blood T cell repertoires in COVID-19. Study overall: Researchers got acute and convalescent COVID-19 samples from the United States, Italy and Spain. Sources were T cells, B-cell-depleted T cells, or PBMCs; the material itself was cDNA or gDNA.

Deletions cut 0 bases from V and 0 bases from J, with 8 bases between. The CDR3 runs 15 residues. The V gene's germline CDR1 is MGHRA and CDR2 YSYEKL. In the original processing: By means of reference gene primer amplification, nucleated cell counts were estimated. Assay: immunoSEQ multiplex PCR; the TCRdb copy retains only in-frame clones and omits some. V, J and clone size are those of that table, while D and trimming were read from the DNA. The data show 170,000 or so clones, around 89% seen once. The sequencing sample was made of peripheral blood. The origin of this receptor is a man between 18 and 35 years old who had recovered from COVID-19. The chain recombines TRBV4-1 with TRBJ2-5; D is unresolved. The CDR3 loop reads CASSQDLNNQETQYF. CDR3 coding DNA: TGCGCCAGCAGCCAAGATCTGAACAACCAAGAGACCCAGTACTTC.